A single sample is the source of the 6 T cell receptor beta chains below, sequenced in a study of blood T cell repertoires in COVID-19. Method: immunoSEQ multiplex PCR; TCRdb's copy keeps in-frame clones and lacks some. The table shows 140,000 to 150,000 clones, with approximately 85% occurring only once. Material: peripheral blood. All receptors come from a man between 65 and 85 years old with acute or convalescent COVID-19.

The rearrangement links TRBV7-2 to TRBJ1-6, with no clear D. V gave up 1 base and J gave up 6 bases, with 16 bases separating them. The CDR3 has 17 residues. Germline V gene sequence: CDR1 SGHTA, CDR2 FQGNSA. The CDR3 sequence is CASSLGATWRANSPLHF. The CDR3 DNA reads TGTGCCAGCAGCTTAGGGGCGACATGGCGGGCTAATTCACCCCTCCACTTT.

The chain has TRBV19 and TRBJ1-1; D unclear. This CDR3 comprises 16 residues. Germline V CDR1 and CDR2: LNHDA, SQIVND (reference sequence). Trimming removed 4 bases at V and 5 bases at J, with 20 bases between. The CDR3 loop is CASSTRYSLTPTEAFF. CDR3 bases: TGTGCCAGTAGTACCCGGTACTCCTTAACTCCAACTGAAGCTTTCTTT.

J is TRBJ2-7 and V is TRBV6-5; 11 bases agree with TRBD2. Germline loops: CDR1 MNHEY, CDR2 SVGAGI. This CDR3 has 15 residues. Trimming at V came to 4 bases and at J to 1 base, leaving 3 bases not matched to a gene. DNA for the CDR3: TGTGCCAGCAGTTCCGGGACTAGCGGTTCCTACGAGCAGTACTTC. Residues: CASSSGTSGSYEQYF.

This sequence joins TRBV6-5 and TRBJ2-2; no clear D. There are 14 residues in the CDR3. CDR1 is MNHEY, CDR2 SVGAGI, per germline. Trimming removed 2 bases at V and 2 bases at J, with 6 bases between. CDR3 protein: CASSYKLNTGELFF. The DNA of the CDR3 is TGTGCCAGCAGTTACAAACTAAACACCGGGGAGCTGTTTTTT.

The chain uses TRBV15 and TRBJ2-3; D call uncertain. Germline V lookup: CDR1 LNHNV, CDR2 YYDKDF (reference sequence). The CDR3 runs 15 residues. V was trimmed by 0 bases and J by 4 bases, leaving 11 bases between them. The CDR3 protein is CATSRDSEYPDTQYF. The DNA of the CDR3 is TGTGCCACCAGCAGAGATTCGGAGTACCCAGATACGCAGTATTTT.

This clone has only one observation. The chain joins TRBV11-2 to TRBJ1-4; unclear D gene. Trimming pared 2 bases from V and 6 bases from J, leaving 13 bases between. CDR3 length equals 15 residues. In germline, CDR1 is SGHAT, CDR2 FQNNGV. The CDR3 DNA reads as TGTGCCAGCAGCTTATTCGGCGGGGAGGATGAAAAACTGTTTTTT. Its translation: CASSLFGGEDEKLFF.